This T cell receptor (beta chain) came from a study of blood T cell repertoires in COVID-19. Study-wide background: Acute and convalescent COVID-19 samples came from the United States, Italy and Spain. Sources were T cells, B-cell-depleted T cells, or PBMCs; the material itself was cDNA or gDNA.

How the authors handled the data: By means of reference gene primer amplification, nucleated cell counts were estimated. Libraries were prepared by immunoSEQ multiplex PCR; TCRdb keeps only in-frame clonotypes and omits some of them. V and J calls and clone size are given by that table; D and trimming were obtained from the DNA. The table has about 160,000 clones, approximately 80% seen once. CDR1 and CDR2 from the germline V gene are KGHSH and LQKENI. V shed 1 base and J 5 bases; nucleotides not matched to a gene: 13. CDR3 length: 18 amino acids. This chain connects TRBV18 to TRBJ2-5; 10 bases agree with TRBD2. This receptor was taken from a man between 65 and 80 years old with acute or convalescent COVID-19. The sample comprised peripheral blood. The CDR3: CASSPQAAAPTSGETQYF. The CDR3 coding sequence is TGTGCCAGCTCACCACAAGCGGCGGCCCCGACTAGCGGGGAGACCCAGTACTTC.